This is a list of T cell receptor beta chains from one sample in a study of Ad26.COV2.S vaccination and SARS-CoV-2 variants. Generated by immunoSEQ multiplex PCR, the TCRdb table keeps only in-frame clones and is missing some. The top ten clones hold 7.4% of a sample with 380,000 or so clones, 80% to 90% of them seen once. Sequences were derived from peripheral blood, sampled in a trial of Ad26.COV2.S vaccine versus placebo. These receptors were taken from a person aged 18 to 59 who received the Ad26.COV2.S COVID-19 vaccine or a placebo. Each CDR3 is given with its conserved first and last residue. Each record gives: CDR3 protein, CDR3 DNA, clone size, D gene, V gene, J gene. D genes are given only for firm matches. Clone size is shown for a subset of rows, as once, few, many or a class of expanded clone.

CDR3 protein: CASSPAGARSTDTQYF; CDR3 DNA: TGTGCCAGCAGCCCCGCGGGGGCCCGTAGCACAGATACGCAGTATTTT; clone size: .; D gene: .; V gene: TRBV5-4; J gene: TRBJ2-3
CDR3 protein: CASSPFFKSNSPLHF; CDR3 DNA: TGTGCCAGCAGCCCCTTCTTCAAGAGCAATTCACCCCTCCACTTT; clone size: .; D gene: .; V gene: TRBV7-9; J gene: TRBJ1-6
CDR3 protein: CASSLDGSGNTIYF; CDR3 DNA: TGCGCCAGCAGCTTGGACGGGTCTGGAAACACCATATATTTT; clone size: few; D gene: .; V gene: TRBV5-1; J gene: TRBJ1-3
CDR3 protein: CASSSSAGGSDGYTF; CDR3 DNA: TGTGCCAGCAGCTCTTCGGCGGGAGGGAGTGATGGCTACACCTTC; clone size: .; D gene: .; V gene: TRBV5-4; J gene: TRBJ1-2
CDR3 protein: CASSTEVGPWKAFF; CDR3 DNA: TGTGCCAGCAGTACGGAGGTAGGCCCGTGGAAAGCTTTCTTT; clone size: .; D gene: .; V gene: TRBV27; J gene: TRBJ1-1
CDR3 protein: CASSPRQGPTMNTEAFF; CDR3 DNA: TGTGCCAGCAGCCCTCGACAGGGGCCTACCATGAACACTGAAGCTTTCTTT; clone size: once; D gene: TRBD1; V gene: TRBV7-6; J gene: TRBJ1-1
CDR3 protein: CASSLRGGGGYTF; CDR3 DNA: TGTGCCAGCAGCTTAAGAGGGGGAGGTGGCTACACCTTC; clone size: .; D gene: .; V gene: TRBV11-2; J gene: TRBJ1-2
CDR3 protein: CASSLVRDGLYQPQHF; CDR3 DNA: TGTGCCAGCAGCTTAGTTCGCGACGGACTTTATCAGCCCCAGCATTTT; clone size: .; D gene: .; V gene: TRBV7-2; J gene: TRBJ1-5
CDR3 protein: CASSVGRGNTDTQYF; CDR3 DNA: TGCGCCAGCAGCGTGGGGCGGGGGAACACAGATACGCAGTATTTT; clone size: .; D gene: TRBD2; V gene: TRBV5-1; J gene: TRBJ2-3
CDR3 protein: CASSWWGETYEQYF; CDR3 DNA: TGTGCCAGCAGCTGGTGGGGGGAGACCTACGAGCAGTACTTC; clone size: .; D gene: .; V gene: TRBV7-3; J gene: TRBJ2-7
CDR3 protein: CASSAAGSGTSTDTQYF; CDR3 DNA: TGTGCCAGCAGCGCGGCGGGGAGCGGCACTAGCACAGATACGCAGTATTTT; clone size: .; D gene: .; V gene: TRBV9; J gene: TRBJ2-3
CDR3 protein: CASTQTAIKAFF; CDR3 DNA: TGTGCCAGCACCCAGACAGCGATTAAAGCTTTCTTT; clone size: .; D gene: .; V gene: TRBV7-9; J gene: TRBJ1-1
CDR3 protein: CSASERGGFLYEQYF; CDR3 DNA: TGCAGTGCTAGTGAAAGGGGGGGTTTCTTATACGAGCAGTACTTC; clone size: .; D gene: .; V gene: TRBV20-1; J gene: TRBJ2-7
CDR3 protein: CASSPGGRGQPQHF; CDR3 DNA: TGTGCCAGCAGCCCCGGGGGCAGGGGTCAGCCCCAGCATTTT; clone size: .; D gene: .; V gene: TRBV9; J gene: TRBJ1-5
CDR3 protein: CASSVRTGVGTQYF; CDR3 DNA: TGCGCCAGCAGCGTAAGGACAGGGGTCGGGACCCAGTACTTC; clone size: .; D gene: TRBD1; V gene: TRBV5-1; J gene: TRBJ2-5
CDR3 protein: CASSTPGLRVTEAFF; CDR3 DNA: TGTGCCAGCAGCACCCCTGGGCTCAGGGTGACTGAAGCTTTCTTT; clone size: .; D gene: .; V gene: TRBV13; J gene: TRBJ1-1
CDR3 protein: CASSLRVLGGGNTIYF; CDR3 DNA: TGCGCCAGCAGCTTAAGGGTCCTGGGAGGAGGAAACACCATATATTTT; clone size: once; D gene: .; V gene: TRBV5-1; J gene: TRBJ1-3
CDR3 protein: CASSYTDSYGYTF; CDR3 DNA: TGTGCCAGCAGTTATACCGACAGCTATGGCTACACCTTC; clone size: .; D gene: .; V gene: TRBV6-6; J gene: TRBJ1-2
CDR3 protein: CASSPIRAGGTNTGELFF; CDR3 DNA: TGTGCCAGCAGCCCGATTCGAGCGGGAGGGACGAACACCGGGGAGCTGTTTTTT; clone size: few; D gene: TRBD2; V gene: TRBV7-3; J gene: TRBJ2-2
CDR3 protein: CASGSLLAGISYEQYF; CDR3 DNA: TGTGCTAGTGGTTCATTACTAGCGGGGATCTCCTACGAGCAGTACTTC; clone size: .; D gene: TRBD2; V gene: TRBV12-5; J gene: TRBJ2-7
CDR3 protein: CASSYPGLAGSKAEETQYF; CDR3 DNA: TGTGCCAGCAGTTACCCCGGACTAGCGGGCTCAAAAGCGGAAGAGACCCAGTACTTC; clone size: .; D gene: TRBD2; V gene: TRBV28; J gene: TRBJ2-5
CDR3 protein: CASSLGQSGANVLTF; CDR3 DNA: TGTGCCAGCAGCCTCGGACAGTCTGGGGCCAACGTCCTGACTTTC; clone size: .; D gene: .; V gene: TRBV3-1/TRBV3-2; J gene: TRBJ2-6
CDR3 protein: CASSSWAPGANVLTF; CDR3 DNA: TGTGCCAGCAGTTCCTGGGCACCTGGGGCCAACGTCCTGACTTTC; clone size: .; D gene: .; V gene: TRBV27; J gene: TRBJ2-6
CDR3 protein: CASSLGSVNTEAFF; CDR3 DNA: TGTGCCAGCAGCTTAGGTTCGGTGAACACTGAAGCTTTCTTT; clone size: .; D gene: .; V gene: TRBV7-9; J gene: TRBJ1-1
CDR3 protein: CASSLWGRGLSPLHF; CDR3 DNA: TGTGCCAGCAGTTTATGGGGAAGAGGTCTTTCACCCCTCCACTTT; clone size: .; D gene: .; V gene: TRBV27; J gene: TRBJ1-6
CDR3 protein: CASSDTTEAFF; CDR3 DNA: TGTGCCAGCTCCGACACTACTGAAGCTTTCTTT; clone size: .; D gene: .; V gene: TRBV6-5; J gene: TRBJ1-1
CDR3 protein: CASSGQGKEAFF; CDR3 DNA: TGTGCCAGCAGCGGACAGGGGAAAGAAGCTTTCTTT; clone size: .; D gene: TRBD1; V gene: TRBV9; J gene: TRBJ1-1
CDR3 protein: CSARDRGQAFF; CDR3 DNA: TGCAGTGCTAGAGACAGGGGGCAAGCTTTCTTT; clone size: .; D gene: TRBD1; V gene: TRBV20-1; J gene: TRBJ1-1
CDR3 protein: CASSLQGGPPYEQFF; CDR3 DNA: TGTGCCAGCAGTCTTCAAGGAGGGCCACCGTATGAGCAGTTCTTC; clone size: .; D gene: .; V gene: TRBV7-3; J gene: TRBJ2-1
CDR3 protein: CASSLKGTGDYNEQFF; CDR3 DNA: TGCGCCAGCAGCTTGAAAGGGACAGGGGACTACAATGAGCAGTTCTTC; clone size: .; D gene: TRBD1; V gene: TRBV5-1; J gene: TRBJ2-1
CDR3 protein: CASSLETSGGPGAAQYF; CDR3 DNA: TGCGCCAGCAGCTTGGAGACTAGCGGGGGCCCGGGTGCGGCCCAGTACTTC; clone size: .; D gene: TRBD2; V gene: TRBV5-1; J gene: TRBJ2-5
CDR3 protein: CASSDGTRPLHF; CDR3 DNA: TGTGCCAGCAGTGACGGGACTAGGCCCCTCCACTTT; clone size: few; D gene: .; V gene: TRBV2; J gene: TRBJ1-6
CDR3 protein: CASSLGISRDEQYF; CDR3 DNA: TGTGCCAGCAGCTTGGGAATCTCCAGGGACGAGCAGTACTTC; clone size: .; D gene: .; V gene: TRBV5-4; J gene: TRBJ2-7
CDR3 protein: CASSLLDQPQHF; CDR3 DNA: TGTGCCAGCAGCTTATTAGATCAGCCCCAGCATTTT; clone size: few; D gene: .; V gene: TRBV11-2; J gene: TRBJ1-5
CDR3 protein: CASSYDDRVEQYF; CDR3 DNA: TGTGCCAGCAGTTACGATGACAGGGTCGAGCAGTACTTC; clone size: .; D gene: TRBD1; V gene: TRBV6-5; J gene: TRBJ2-7
CDR3 protein: CASSLAAPYNEQFF; CDR3 DNA: TGTGCCAGCAGCTTAGCGGCCCCCTACAATGAGCAGTTCTTC; clone size: .; D gene: .; V gene: TRBV7-2; J gene: TRBJ2-1
CDR3 protein: CASSLVGSNQPQHF; CDR3 DNA: TGTGCCAGCAGCTTAGTAGGTAGCAATCAGCCCCAGCATTTT; clone size: .; D gene: .; V gene: TRBV11-2; J gene: TRBJ1-5
CDR3 protein: CASSKGAREKLFF; CDR3 DNA: TGTGCCAGTAGTAAAGGGGCAAGGGAAAAACTGTTTTTT; clone size: .; D gene: .; V gene: TRBV19; J gene: TRBJ1-4
CDR3 protein: CASSRGAYEQYF; CDR3 DNA: TGTGCCAGCAGCCGCGGGGCCTACGAGCAGTACTTC; clone size: few; D gene: .; V gene: TRBV7-2; J gene: TRBJ2-7
CDR3 protein: CARSGDGPYGYTF; CDR3 DNA: TGTGCCAGAAGCGGGGACGGCCCCTATGGCTACACCTTC; clone size: .; D gene: .; V gene: TRBV5-3; J gene: TRBJ1-2
CDR3 protein: CASGGKSGAIGELFF; CDR3 DNA: TGTGCCAGTGGGGGGAAATCAGGGGCTATCGGGGAGCTGTTTTTT; clone size: .; D gene: .; V gene: TRBV19; J gene: TRBJ2-2
CDR3 protein: CASSLLRGSFYNEQFF; CDR3 DNA: TGTGCCAGCAGCCTCCTTCGCGGGAGTTTTTACAATGAGCAGTTCTTC; clone size: .; D gene: TRBD2; V gene: TRBV11-2; J gene: TRBJ2-1
CDR3 protein: CASSTSGGNEQFF; CDR3 DNA: TGTGCCAGCAGCACAAGCGGGGGCAATGAGCAGTTCTTC; clone size: .; D gene: TRBD2; V gene: TRBV6-5; J gene: TRBJ2-1
CDR3 protein: CASSKGRTDTQYF; CDR3 DNA: TGTGCCAGTAGTAAGGGGAGGACAGATACGCAGTATTTT; clone size: once; D gene: .; V gene: TRBV19; J gene: TRBJ2-3
CDR3 protein: CATQETSSFGGEQFF; CDR3 DNA: TGCGCCACCCAAGAGACTAGCTCCTTTGGAGGAGAGCAGTTCTTC; clone size: .; D gene: TRBD2; V gene: TRBV5-1; J gene: TRBJ2-1
CDR3 protein: CASSIRGEPQHF; CDR3 DNA: TGTGCCAGTAGTATTAGGGGTGAGCCCCAGCATTTT; clone size: .; D gene: .; V gene: TRBV19; J gene: TRBJ1-5
CDR3 protein: CASSFLTRRGGNTGELFF; CDR3 DNA: TGTGCCAGCAGTTTTCTCACCAGGCGGGGGGGCAACACCGGGGAGCTGTTTTTT; clone size: .; D gene: TRBD2; V gene: TRBV27; J gene: TRBJ2-2
CDR3 protein: CASSSQGVAYEQYF; CDR3 DNA: TGTGCCAGCAGCTCCCAAGGCGTCGCCTACGAGCAGTACTTC; clone size: .; D gene: .; V gene: TRBV11-2; J gene: TRBJ2-7
CDR3 protein: CASSLGRAYEQYF; CDR3 DNA: TGTGCCAGCAGCTTAGGCAGAGCCTACGAGCAGTACTTC; clone size: .; D gene: .; V gene: TRBV7-6; J gene: TRBJ2-7
CDR3 protein: CASSEWQGASGGYTF; CDR3 DNA: TGTGCCAGCAGTGAATGGCAGGGTGCGTCGGGTGGCTACACCTTC; clone size: .; D gene: .; V gene: TRBV6-4; J gene: TRBJ1-2
CDR3 protein: CASSSGPPQAEAFF; CDR3 DNA: TGTGCCAGCAGTTCCGGCCCACCCCAGGCTGAAGCTTTCTTT; clone size: few; D gene: .; V gene: TRBV6-5; J gene: TRBJ1-1
CDR3 protein: CASSPHLSSGLLKETQYF; CDR3 DNA: TGTGCCAGCAGCCCCCACCTTAGCTCGGGACTACTCAAAGAGACCCAGTACTTC; clone size: .; D gene: TRBD2; V gene: TRBV3-1/TRBV3-2; J gene: TRBJ2-5
CDR3 protein: CASSSGRDTYTGELFF; CDR3 DNA: TGTGCCAGCAGCTCTGGCCGGGACACATACACCGGGGAGCTGTTTTTT; clone size: once; D gene: .; V gene: TRBV7-8; J gene: TRBJ2-2
CDR3 protein: CASSLASGDITEAFF; CDR3 DNA: TGTGCCAGCAGCTTGGCCTCAGGGGACATCACTGAAGCTTTCTTT; clone size: .; D gene: .; V gene: TRBV5-6; J gene: TRBJ1-1